The 6 T cell receptor beta chains below were found in one sample sequenced in a study of molecular identifiers for immune sequencing clone quantification (dated by TCRdb to the late 2010s). The receptor library was made with PCR. Sequenced on a NextSeq 500. TCRdb reanalyzed the raw reads on its own, using fastp at Q25 for trimming and MiXCR for clone calling, and kept in-frame beta chains. Rows merge per CDR3 protein into single entries with the most common DNA and genes. The sample records around 470,000 distinct CDR3 sequences, under 30% of which are singletons. Of the sample, just over 0.75% falls within the top ten clones. The specimen was naive CD8+ T cells from blood, with Jurkat cell RNA spiked in. The intended sense of this specimen's cell subset or site label: FACS-sorted CD8+CD4-CCR7+CD45RA+ naive T cells. These receptors were obtained from a human donor in good health. Some libraries in this study had Jurkat cell RNA spiked in.

CDR3 DNA: TGTGCCACCAGTGATTTGCAGAGGGGGAATCGTGGCACTGAAGCTTTCTTT. Its protein is CATSDLQRGNRGTEAFF. The V and J genes are TRBV24-1 and TRBJ1-1; possibly TRBD1 for D (6 bases). The CDR3 extends over 17 amino acids. In germline, CDR1 is KGHDR, CDR2 SFDVKD. Trimming took off 0 bases at V and 4 bases at J, with 17 bases between the two ends.

Many counts were recorded for this clonotype. The chain uses TRBV6-5 and TRBJ1-1, with D maybe TRBD1 (6 bases). CDR1 and CDR2 from the germline V gene are MNHEY and SVGAGI. There are 14 residues in the CDR3. Trimming took 5 bases from V and 4 from J, leaving 14 bases between them. CDR3 coding DNA: TGTGCCAGCAGTACTCTCAGGGGTTTCACTGAAGCTTTCTTT. It translates to CASSTLRGFTEAFF.

This clonotype occurred many times. This sequence joins TRBV20-1 and TRBJ2-3; the match to TRBD2 covers 12 bases. CDR3 length equals 18 residues. Germline-derived CDR1 and CDR2 are DFQATT and SNEGSKA (reference sequence). V was clipped by 0 bases and J by 3 bases; unmatched bases: 10. The CDR3 loop reads CSARDRSSGGAGTDTQYF. CDR3 coding DNA: TGCAGTGCTAGAGATAGGTCTAGCGGGGGGGCCGGTACAGATACGCAGTATTTT.

This clonotype was observed a handful of times. The rearrangement uses TRBV27 and TRBJ1-1; TRBD1 might be the D (6 bases). Germline V gives CDR1 MNHEY, CDR2 SMNVEV (reference sequence). Trimming cost V 6 bases and J 4 bases, with 18 bases left between them. The CDR3 extends over 15 amino acids. In DNA, the CDR3 is TGTGCCAGCAGGCCCCTCTTTACAGGGTCCACTGAAGCTTTCTTT. The encoded protein is CASRPLFTGSTEAFF.

In this sample, this clonotype turned up many times. This chain links TRBV27 with TRBJ2-3; either TRBD1 or TRBD2 may supply D (5 bases each). Deletions cut 3 bases from V and 2 bases from J, with 18 bases between. CDR1 and CDR2 from the germline V gene are MNHEY and SMNVEV (reference sequence). The CDR3 spans 17 residues. The CDR3 DNA is TGTGCCAGCAGTTTTTCCCAACCCGGGACGATCACAGATACGCAGTATTTT. This gives the protein CASSFSQPGTITDTQYF.

This clonotype has a handful of counts. DNA for the CDR3: TGTGCCAGCAGCCAAGAGCACAATGAGCAGTTCTTC. This codes for CASSQEHNEQFF. This chain connects TRBV14 to TRBJ2-1; D not resolved. Looked up from germline, CDR1 is SGHDN and CDR2 is FVKESK. V was cut by 0 bases and J by 5 bases, with 2 bases left in between. The CDR3 spans 12 residues. The full variable domain, its missing parts supplied by reference TRBV14 and TRBJ2-1, is EAGVTQFPSHSVIEKGQTVTLRCDPISGHDNLYWYRRVMGKEIKFLLHFVKESKQDESGMPNNRFLAERTGGTYSTLKVQPAELEDSGVYFCASSQEHNEQFFGPGTRLTVL.